The clone carrying this TCR beta chain was counted only a few times. Germline V gene sequence: CDR1 SGHTA, CDR2 FQGTGA. The CDR3 length is 16 residues. Trimming took 5 bases from V and 5 from J, leaving 19 bases between them. The source of the sample is a study of early T cells in non-severe SARS-CoV-2 infection. Attached unique molecular identifiers marked individual cDNA molecules. TCRdb reprocessed the 5' RACE reads via MiXCR and lists one record per CDR3 protein. In the table there are roughly 75,000 distinct CDR3 sequences, around 16% of which are singletons. This sequence was found in an adult who was a healthcare worker with PCR-confirmed SARS-CoV-2 infection or an uninfected control (not recorded which). This chain connects TRBV7-3 to TRBJ2-1; a possible D gene is TRBD2 (6 bases). The sequencing input was whole blood. The CDR3 reads CASSVSGKTNDNEQFF. The CDR3 DNA sequence: TGTGCCAGCAGCGTTAGCGGTAAAACGAACGACAATGAGCAGTTCTTC.